Shown below are 16 T cell receptor beta chains from a single sample sequenced in a study of monozygotic twins with inflammatory bowel disease. For each CDR3 protein, TCRdb gives one entry from its re-call of the 5' RACE reads, without DNA. The table lists 80,000 or so distinct CDR3 sequences, with around 6.8% in the top ten. Input material: blood. The receptors were gathered from a human donor with ulcerative colitis or Crohn's disease, or a healthy co-twin of an affected twin (not recorded which).

This chain links TRBV7-9 with TRBJ1-1; there is no DNA to check the TCRdb D call of TRBD1. This CDR3 region has 14 residues. CDR1 is SEHNR and CDR2 is FQNEAQ in the germline V gene (reference sequence). The CDR3 sequence: CASSPLVLLTEAFF.

The rearrangement links TRBV20-1 to TRBJ1-2; as DNA is missing, the TRBD1 call by TCRdb cannot be tested. CDR3 length: 18 amino acids. From germline, CDR1 is DFQATT and CDR2 SNEGSKA (reference sequence). CDR3 sequence: CSATHIRDRKGDLYGYTF.

The chain couples TRBV10-2 to TRBJ1-5; TCRdb returns TRBD1, unconfirmable since there is no DNA. The CDR3 length is 13 residues. Germline V gene lookup returns CDR1 WSHSY and CDR2 SAAADI. The CDR3 loop reads CASTGQGNQPQHF.

The rearrangement links TRBV20-1 to TRBJ2-3; with no DNA, the TCRdb D assignment of TRBD1 cannot be verified. This CDR3 has 14 residues. Germline V gene lookup returns CDR1 DFQATT and CDR2 SNEGSKA (reference sequence). This CDR3 is CSAWNGAGTDTQYF.

The V and J genes are TRBV20-1 and TRBJ2-2. Germline lookup yields CDR1 DFQATT and CDR2 SNEGSKA (reference sequence). The CDR3 sequence is 17 residues long. This chain's CDR3 is CSARDYDFLGSAGELFF.

The chain combines TRBV11-2 with TRBJ2-3; lacking DNA, the TRBD2 call made by TCRdb goes unchecked. This CDR3 region has 12 residues. Germline CDR1 is SGHAT and CDR2 is FQNNGV. The CDR3 reads CACSSLAGTQYF. The entire variable domain, with the rest obtained from reference TRBV11-2 and TRBJ2-3, is as follows: EAGVAQSPRYKIIEKRQSVAFWCNPISGHATLYWYQQILGQGPKLLIQFQNNGVVDDSQLPKDRFSAERLKGVDSTLKIQPAKLEDSAVYLCACSSLAGTQYFGPGTRLTVL.

The rearrangement links TRBV27 to TRBJ2-7; TCRdb's D gene call, TRBD1, goes unchecked for lack of DNA. Germline V CDR1 and CDR2: MNHEY, SMNVEV (reference sequence). This CDR3 is 15 amino acids long. CDR3 region: CASSPGYGLTYEQYF.

The chain joins TRBV5-1 to TRBJ2-3. The CDR3 is 13 amino acids. The germline CDR1 and CDR2 sequences are SGHRS and YFSETQ. The CDR3 sequence is CASSWGATDTQYF. The full variable domain, with the rest looked up from reference TRBV5-1 and TRBJ2-3, is KAGVTQTPRYLIKTRGQQVTLSCSPISGHRSVSWYQQTPGQGLQFLFEYFSETQRNKGNFPGRFSGRQFSNSRSEMNVSTLELGDSALYLCASSWGATDTQYFGPGTRLTVL.

The V gene is TRBV5-1, the J gene TRBJ2-7; TCRdb's D call of TRBD2 is untestable without DNA. Germline V CDR1 and CDR2: SGHRS, YFSETQ. This CDR3 is 16 amino acids long. CDR3 sequence reads: CASKLLAGQISYEQYF. The full variable domain, rest sourced from reference TRBV5-1 and TRBJ2-7, is KAGVTQTPRYLIKTRGQQVTLSCSPISGHRSVSWYQQTPGQGLQFLFEYFSETQRNKGNFPGRFSGRQFSNSRSEMNVSTLELGDSALYLCASKLLAGQISYEQYFGPGTRLTVT.

The chain combines TRBV5-1 with TRBJ2-2; TCRdb selects TRBD1, and the lack of DNA leaves this call unchecked. Germline V gene lookup returns CDR1 SGHRS and CDR2 YFSETQ. The CDR3 extends over 15 amino acids. CDR3 sequence: CASSPGQLNTGELFF.

This chain connects TRBV18 to TRBJ2-7; TCRdb gives TRBD1 as the D gene, but with no DNA this cannot be confirmed. CDR1 is KGHSH, CDR2 LQKENI, per germline. The CDR3 extends over 15 amino acids. The CDR3 is CASSSSGSNSYEQYF.

The chain employs TRBV7-2 and TRBJ1-3; TCRdb names TRBD1, which stays unverified in the absence of DNA. The V gene's germline CDR1 is SGHTA and CDR2 FQGNSA. The CDR3 sequence is 15 residues long. The CDR3 region is CASSPQTGTGNTIYF.

The chain joins TRBV7-9 to TRBJ2-5; TCRdb calls TRBD1, which cannot be checked without DNA. CDR3 length equals 13 residues. Germline CDR1 reads SEHNR; CDR2 reads FQNEAQ (reference sequence). The CDR3 here is CASSTQGSETQYF.

The chain combines TRBV10-3 with TRBJ2-3; TCRdb's assignment of TRBD1 cannot be checked, as there is no DNA. The CDR3 is made up of 15 amino acids. Germline-derived CDR1 and CDR2 are ENHRY and SYGVKD. The chain's CDR3 is CAITEGDWVADTQYF.

J is TRBJ1-5 and V is TRBV27; lacking DNA, the TRBD1 call made by TCRdb goes unchecked. CDR3 length equals 12 residues. Germline-derived CDR1 and CDR2 are MNHEY and SMNVEV (reference sequence). The CDR3: CASGQGVQPQHF.

This CDR3 is CSAEGGSNQPQHF. J is TRBJ1-5 and V is TRBV20-1; no DNA is available, so the TRBD1 call from TCRdb remains unchecked. The CDR3 is 13 amino acids. Germline values: CDR1 DFQATT, CDR2 SNEGSKA (reference sequence).